This record looks at one TCR beta chain sequence and its context. In germline, CDR1 is SGHVS, CDR2 FNYEAQ. V gave up 2 bases and J gave up 4 bases; unmatched junction bases: 6. The length of the CDR3 is 15 residues. Seattle participants joined during active infection and were tracked over time. This sample was included in a study of blood T cell repertoires in COVID-19. In the original processing: Reference gene primer amplification yielded estimated nucleated cell counts. Libraries were prepared by immunoSEQ multiplex PCR; TCRdb keeps only in-frame clonotypes and omits some of them. Clone size and V and J calls were adopted from that table, with D and trimming inferred from the DNA. This sample has nearly 90,000 clones, with around 90% found just once.

The chain links TRBV7-6 to TRBJ2-3; 7 positions agree with TRBD1. Sequenced material: peripheral blood. The sequence came from a man between 18 and 35 years old with COVID-19, enrolled during active disease. CDR3 in DNA: TGTGCCAGCAGCTTAATATCAGGGGGTCCAGATACGCAGTATTTT. It is translated as CASSLISGGPDTQYF.